This is a list of T cell receptor beta chains from one sample in a study of blood T cell repertoires in COVID-19. Clones were read by immunoSEQ multiplex PCR, and TCRdb kept only the in-frame ones, dropping some. The data contain 450,000 or so clones, over 85% of them seen just once; the ten biggest clones take up roughly 0.76%. Material: peripheral blood. The source is a man aged 18 to 29 with COVID-19, enrolled during active disease. The CDR3 runs from the conserved cysteine through the conserved F or W. The D gene is left open where the match is weak. The size entry is marked missing in some rows and otherwise reads once, few, many or a size class.

v_gene: TRBV12-5; abundance: .; j_gene: TRBJ2-6; d_gene: .; CDR3aa: CASGSGTSSGANVLTF; CDR3nt: TGTGCTAGTGGTTCCGGGACAAGCTCTGGGGCCAACGTCCTGACTTTC
v_gene: TRBV19; abundance: .; j_gene: TRBJ1-6; d_gene: TRBD1; CDR3aa: CASRGTGNSPLHF; CDR3nt: TGTGCCAGTAGGGGGACAGGGAACTCACCCCTCCACTTT
v_gene: TRBV7-9; abundance: once; j_gene: TRBJ2-7; d_gene: TRBD2; CDR3aa: CASSPAASGGYEQYF; CDR3nt: TGTGCCAGCAGCCCCGCGGCTAGCGGCGGCTACGAGCAGTACTTC
v_gene: TRBV4-1; abundance: .; j_gene: TRBJ1-1; d_gene: .; CDR3aa: CASSQEGSRTEAFF; CDR3nt: TGCGCCAGCAGCCAAGAAGGGAGCAGGACTGAAGCTTTCTTT
v_gene: TRBV11-3; abundance: .; j_gene: TRBJ2-5; d_gene: TRBD1; CDR3aa: CASSQDRGETQYF; CDR3nt: TGTGCCAGCAGCCAAGACAGGGGGGAGACCCAGTACTTC
v_gene: TRBV30; abundance: .; j_gene: TRBJ2-7; d_gene: .; CDR3aa: CAWSVLIEQYF; CDR3nt: TGTGCCTGGAGTGTACTCATCGAGCAGTACTTC
v_gene: TRBV4-2; abundance: .; j_gene: TRBJ1-5; d_gene: TRBD1; CDR3aa: CASSFGQGNQPQHF; CDR3nt: TGTGCCAGCAGCTTCGGACAGGGCAATCAGCCCCAGCATTTT
v_gene: TRBV28; abundance: few; j_gene: TRBJ1-5; d_gene: .; CDR3aa: CASKRAPGGTQHF; CDR3nt: TGTGCCAGCAAAAGGGCCCCGGGCGGGACCCAGCATTTT
v_gene: TRBV5-4; abundance: .; j_gene: TRBJ2-5; d_gene: TRBD2; CDR3aa: CASSLGTSGTGETQYF; CDR3nt: TGTGCCAGCAGCCTCGGGACTAGCGGGACTGGGGAGACCCAGTACTTC
v_gene: TRBV5-1; abundance: .; j_gene: TRBJ2-5; d_gene: .; CDR3aa: CASSVQGLRETQYF; CDR3nt: TGCGCCAGCAGCGTACAGGGTTTGAGAGAGACCCAGTACTTC
v_gene: TRBV7-2; abundance: .; j_gene: TRBJ2-5; d_gene: TRBD2; CDR3aa: CASSPAGLAGLETQYF; CDR3nt: TGTGCCAGCAGCCCAGCCGGGCTAGCGGGGTTAGAGACCCAGTACTTC
v_gene: TRBV27; abundance: once; j_gene: TRBJ2-1; d_gene: TRBD1; CDR3aa: CASSIQQGPQFF; CDR3nt: TGTGCCAGCAGCATACAACAGGGGCCCCAGTTCTTC
v_gene: TRBV9; abundance: .; j_gene: TRBJ2-1; d_gene: TRBD2; CDR3aa: CASSGTGTSGRDEQFF; CDR3nt: TGTGCCAGCAGCGGAACCGGGACTAGCGGGAGAGATGAGCAGTTCTTC
v_gene: TRBV27; abundance: once; j_gene: TRBJ2-2; d_gene: TRBD2; CDR3aa: CASTRRVTSVNTGELFF; CDR3nt: TGTGCCAGCACCAGGCGCGTGACTAGCGTAAACACCGGGGAGCTGTTTTTT
v_gene: TRBV6-5; abundance: .; j_gene: TRBJ2-1; d_gene: .; CDR3aa: CASTERAHNEQFF; CDR3nt: TGTGCCAGCACCGAGCGGGCCCACAATGAGCAGTTCTTC
v_gene: TRBV6-5; abundance: .; j_gene: TRBJ2-7; d_gene: TRBD1; CDR3aa: CASSLRTGGAYEQYF; CDR3nt: TGTGCCAGCAGTCTGAGGACAGGGGGGGCCTACGAGCAGTACTTC
v_gene: TRBV19; abundance: .; j_gene: TRBJ1-2; d_gene: TRBD1; CDR3aa: CASSIRGQGMVGYTF; CDR3nt: TGTGCCAGTAGTATAAGGGGGCAGGGGATGGTTGGCTACACCTTC